This entry describes one T cell receptor (beta chain). Its cognate antigen is unknown. CDR1 and CDR2 (germline): MNHEY, SMNVEV (reference sequence). V gave up 2 bases and J gave up 2 bases, with 10 bases separating them. The CDR3 runs 15 residues. It was RNA transcripts that yielded the amplified TCR beta CDR3 regions. Carried out on the TCR CDR3, a first-round RT-PCR used the HTBI primer set. A single record per CDR3 protein comes from TCRdb applying MiXCR to the multiplex PCR reads. The data show approximately 570,000 distinct CDR3 sequences, 20% seen once. Lactation, pregnancy, other autoimmune disease or uncontrolled infection led to exclusion of patients. The authors took PBMCs from 7.5 to 10 ml fresh peripheral blood. This specimen comes from a study of T cells in Graves' hyperthyroidism and ophthalmopathy. On the study more broadly: Peripheral blood was collected at initial diagnosis, before any treatment. Findings and caveats of the study: In simple terms, a model built on 13 V-J features told ophthalmopathy apart from stable hyperthyroidism.

The clonotype was recovered from a man aged 40-55 years with Graves' ophthalmopathy. This chain joins TRBV27 and TRBJ1-3, with D possibly being TRBD1 (6 bases). The sample was blood. CDR3 protein: CASSLNRAPGNTIYF. CDR3 bases: TGTGCCAGCAGTTTAAACAGGGCCCCTGGAAACACCATATATTTT.